Below, one TCR beta chain is given with its context. Its antigen is currently unknown. The germline V gene has CDR1 MDHEN and CDR2 SYDVKM. The CDR3 extends over 14 amino acids. Trimming cost V 5 bases and J 4 bases; bases outside gene matches: 6. These data come from a study of chemoradiotherapy in HPV16-positive cancers. General study findings and limits: Better recurrence-free survival went with HPV-responsive T-cell expansion in HPV16-positive patients. The functional HPV-specific definition rests on just two HPV16-positive patients.

Repertoires were sampled repeatedly during chemoradiotherapy. Profiled with immunoSEQ multiplex PCR; TCRdb holds only in-frame clones, not every one. Of 30,000 to 35,000 clones detected, 70% to 90% appear once; the ten largest clones hold around 2.3%. The clonotype was recovered from a human donor with HPV-associated anogenital cancer. This specimen consisted of blood, obtained from a patient who underwent chemoradiotherapy. The chain recombines TRBV28 with TRBJ2-7; TRBD1 matches 9 bases. The CDR3 reads CASSPSTGGYEQYF. The CDR3 DNA is TGTGCCAGCAGTCCCTCGACAGGGGGGTACGAGCAGTACTTC. Full variable domain (rest looked up from reference TRBV28 and TRBJ2-7): DVKVTQSSRYLVKRTGEKVFLECVQDMDHENMFWYRQDPGLGLRLIYFSYDVKMKEKGDIPEGYSVSREKKERFSLILESASTNQTSMYLCASSPSTGGYEQYFGPGTRLTVT.